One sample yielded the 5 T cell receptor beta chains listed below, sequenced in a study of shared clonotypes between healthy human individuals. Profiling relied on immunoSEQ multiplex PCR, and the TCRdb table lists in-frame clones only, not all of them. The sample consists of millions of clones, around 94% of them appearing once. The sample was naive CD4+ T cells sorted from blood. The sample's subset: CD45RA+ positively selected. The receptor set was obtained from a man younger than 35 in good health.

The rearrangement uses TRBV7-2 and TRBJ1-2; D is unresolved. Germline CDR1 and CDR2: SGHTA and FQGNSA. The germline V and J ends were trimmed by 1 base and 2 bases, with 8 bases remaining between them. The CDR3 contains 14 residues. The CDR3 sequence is CASSLDIGNYGYTF. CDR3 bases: TGTGCCAGCAGCTTAGATATAGGGAACTATGGCTACACCTTC.

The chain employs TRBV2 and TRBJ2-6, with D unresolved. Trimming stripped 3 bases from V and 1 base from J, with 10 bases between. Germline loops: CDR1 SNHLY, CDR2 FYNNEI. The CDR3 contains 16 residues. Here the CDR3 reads CASSDPQASGANVLTF. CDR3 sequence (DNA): TGTGCCAGCAGTGACCCGCAGGCATCTGGGGCCAACGTCCTGACTTTC.

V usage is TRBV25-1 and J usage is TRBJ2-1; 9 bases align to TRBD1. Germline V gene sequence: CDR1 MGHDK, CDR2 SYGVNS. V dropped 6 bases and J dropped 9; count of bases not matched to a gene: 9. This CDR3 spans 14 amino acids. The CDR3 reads CASSPDRGESEQFF. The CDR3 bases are TGTGCCAGCAGCCCAGACAGGGGGGAGAGTGAGCAGTTCTTC.

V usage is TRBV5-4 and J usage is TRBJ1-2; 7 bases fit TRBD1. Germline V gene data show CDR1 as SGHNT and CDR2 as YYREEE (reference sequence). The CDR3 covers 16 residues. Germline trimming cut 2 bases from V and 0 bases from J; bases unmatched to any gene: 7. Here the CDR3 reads CASSLYRGIANYGYTF. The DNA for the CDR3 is TGTGCCAGCAGCTTATACAGGGGTATCGCTAACTATGGCTACACCTTC.

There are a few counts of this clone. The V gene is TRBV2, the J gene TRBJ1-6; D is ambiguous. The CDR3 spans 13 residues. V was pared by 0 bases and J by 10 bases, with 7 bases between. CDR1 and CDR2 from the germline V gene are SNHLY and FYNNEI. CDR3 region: CASSEAARSPLHF. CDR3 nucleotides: TGTGCCAGCAGTGAAGCGGCTAGGTCACCCCTCCACTTT.